The 28 T cell receptor beta chains given below trace back to one sample, sequenced in a study of Ad26.COV2.S vaccination and SARS-CoV-2 variants. Treatment defined: over 15 received Ad26.COV2.S at low or high dose, single or two shots; a few received placebo; per-sample allocation not given. Sampling took place 63 days after the first vaccine or placebo injection. Only in-frame clones appear in the TCRdb table, and some are missing; sequencing was by immunoSEQ multiplex PCR. This table has around 450,000 clones, roughly 87% appearing once. This sample comprised peripheral blood, obtained in a trial of Ad26.COV2.S vaccine versus placebo. These receptor sequences come from a person aged 18-65 years who received the Ad26.COV2.S COVID-19 vaccine or a placebo.

The rearrangement links TRBV7-3 to TRBJ2-1; 12 positions match TRBD2. The CDR3 consists of 15 residues. The V gene end was trimmed by 5 bases and the J gene end by 5 bases; junction bases not matched to a gene: 4. Germline values: CDR1 SGHTA, CDR2 FQGTGA. This chain's CDR3 is CASSQGLAGNNEQFF. CDR3 in DNA: TGTGCCAGCAGCCAAGGACTAGCGGGGAACAATGAGCAGTTCTTC.

This chain uses TRBV7-8 with TRBJ1-1; D not resolved. The V end was cut by 6 bases, the J end by 1 base, with 9 bases between. The CDR3 has 13 residues. Per germline, CDR1 SGHVS and CDR2 FQNEAQ. The CDR3 coding sequence is TGTGCCAGCAGACACGACCCGAACACTGAAGCTTTCTTT. This gives the protein CASRHDPNTEAFF.

V is TRBV7-6 and J is TRBJ1-6; TRBD1 matches at 7 bases. Germline loops: CDR1 SGHVS, CDR2 FNYEAQ. The CDR3 is made up of 15 amino acids. The V and J ends lost 1 base and 7 bases, in that order; junction bases with no gene match: 4. The CDR3, as DNA: TGTGCCAGCAGCTTAGGAAGACAGGGAAATTCACCCCTCCACTTT. Translation: CASSLGRQGNSPLHF.

This chain connects TRBV28 to TRBJ1-5; the D is unclear. The length of the CDR3 is 12 residues. Trimming removed 0 bases at V and 6 bases at J, with 3 bases between. The V gene's germline CDR1 is MDHEN and CDR2 SYDVKM. The chain's CDR3 is CASSLWAQPQHF. In DNA, the CDR3 is TGTGCCAGCAGTTTATGGGCTCAGCCCCAGCATTTT.

The chain links TRBV4-3 to TRBJ1-4; 7 bases line up with TRBD1. The CDR3 extends over 15 amino acids. V lost 4 bases, J lost 7 bases, and 9 bases stayed unmatched. From germline, CDR1 is LGHNA and CDR2 YSLEER. The CDR3 here is CASSPLTGTGEKLFF. CDR3 nucleotide sequence: TGCGCCAGCAGCCCACTGACAGGGACGGGTGAAAAACTGTTTTTT.

The gene calls are TRBV2 and TRBJ1-5; 8 nucleotides agree with TRBD1. With V trimmed by 6 bases and J by 6 bases, 10 bases remained unmatched. The germline V gene encodes CDR1 SNHLY and CDR2 FYNNEI. The CDR3 length is 15 residues. The CDR3 DNA follows: TGTGCCAGCAGAGGATATCAGGGGGCGAGTCAGCCCCAGCATTTT. It translates to CASRGYQGASQPQHF.

The J gene is TRBJ1-1, the V gene TRBV4-3; TRBD1 might be the D (6 bases). V was trimmed by 4 bases and J by 2 bases, leaving 17 bases between them. The germline V gene encodes CDR1 LGHNA and CDR2 YSLEER. This CDR3 spans 16 amino acids. The CDR3: CASSPGGQPINTEAFF. The DNA of the CDR3 is TGCGCCAGCAGCCCCGGGGGGCAGCCGATAAACACTGAAGCTTTCTTT.

The table lists this clone with a few counts. The gene calls are TRBV6-5 and TRBJ2-5; 9 nucleotides agree with TRBD1. V lost 6 bases and J lost 5; bases outside the gene matches: 7. This CDR3 spans 14 amino acids. Germline values: CDR1 MNHEY, CDR2 SVGAGI. The CDR3 region is CASSPQGAGETQYF. The CDR3 DNA reads as TGTGCCAGCAGCCCACAGGGGGCGGGGGAGACCCAGTACTTC.

J is TRBJ1-1 and V is TRBV7-3; D unresolved. V lost 4 bases and J lost 1, with 7 bases in between. Germline V gene sequence: CDR1 SGHTA, CDR2 FQGTGA. The CDR3 is 13 amino acids. In nucleotides, the CDR3 is TGTGCCAGCAGCTGGCAGAGGAACACTGAAGCTTTCTTT. This sequence encodes CASSWQRNTEAFF.

The chain carries TRBV5-6 and TRBJ1-6; D gene ambiguous. V lost 0 bases, J lost 3 bases, and 10 bases lay in between. Germline V gene sequence: CDR1 SGHDT, CDR2 YYEEEE. The length of the CDR3 is 16 residues. The CDR3, as DNA: TGTGCCAGCAGCTTGGGATGGACCGTCTATAATTCACCCCTCCACTTT. Protein product: CASSLGWTVYNSPLHF.

CDR3 residues: CSASPKRTGGGYTF. The CDR3 DNA reads as TGCAGTGCTAGTCCTAAAAGGACGGGAGGGGGCTACACCTTC. The chain couples TRBV20-1 to TRBJ1-2; D unclear. There are 14 residues in the CDR3. Per the germline V gene, CDR1 is DFQATT and CDR2 is SNEGSKA (reference sequence). Trimming took 3 bases from V and 8 from J, leaving 19 bases between them.

The V call is TRBV5-5, the J call TRBJ1-5; D not certain. The CDR3 is 16 amino acids. The V end lost 5 bases, the J end lost 1 base, and 16 bases lay between the germline ends. The V gene's germline CDR1 is SGHKS and CDR2 YYEKEE (reference sequence). The CDR3 nucleotides read TGTGCCAGCAGTCCCGGGCCCCACTTAAGCAATCAGCCCCAGCATTTT. It codes for CASSPGPHLSNQPQHF.

The J gene is TRBJ1-6, the V gene TRBV15; no clear D. The ends were cut back, 3 bases at V and 15 bases at J, with 12 bases in the middle. The germline CDR1 and CDR2 sequences are LNHNV and YYDKDF (reference sequence). This CDR3 has 12 residues. CDR3 residues: CATSRVGWNLHF. CDR3 nucleotide sequence: TGTGCCACCAGCAGGGTGGGATGGAACCTCCACTTT.

The J gene is TRBJ1-6, the V gene TRBV6-1; D gene ambiguous. The CDR3 covers 16 residues. CDR1 is MNHNS and CDR2 is SASEGT in the germline V gene. Trimming removed 3 bases at V and 0 bases at J, with 9 bases between. The CDR3 region is CASSDLLSSYNSPLHF. The CDR3 region has the DNA TGTGCCAGCAGTGACCTATTAAGCTCCTATAATTCACCCCTCCACTTT.

A note on this clone: Other DNA sequences of this sample code for an identical CDR3. V gene TRBV18 combines with J gene TRBJ1-2; TRBD1 is a possible D gene (5 bases). The V and J ends lost 2 bases and 4 bases respectively, with 8 bases between them. CDR1 and CDR2 from the germline V gene are KGHSH and LQKENI. CDR3 length equals 13 residues. CDR3 amino acids: CASSPSGTYGYTF. The CDR3 DNA is TGTGCCAGCTCACCATCCGGGACCTATGGCTACACCTTC.

Only one count was recorded for this clone. This CDR3 is CASSTRQGGKLEAFF. CDR3 sequence (DNA): TGTGCCAGCTCAACTCGACAGGGGGGCAAGTTGGAAGCTTTCTTT. This chain connects TRBV18 to TRBJ1-1, with 9 bases matching TRBD1. CDR3 length equals 15 residues. The germline CDR1 and CDR2 sequences are KGHSH and LQKENI. Trimming cost V 5 bases and J 8 bases; bases outside gene matches: 12.

The genes are TRBV29-1 and TRBJ1-1; D uncertain. Germline V lookup: CDR1 SQVTM, CDR2 ANQGSEA. Trimming took off 3 bases at V and 3 bases at J, with 11 bases between the two ends. The CDR3 contains 13 residues. DNA of the CDR3: TGCAGCGTTGAGCGACGGCAGGACACTGAAGCTTTCTTT. It encodes CSVERRQDTEAFF.

This clone has only a few counts. The chain couples TRBV30 to TRBJ2-7; the match to TRBD1 covers 8 bases. J gave up 5 bases and V 3 bases, and 6 bases lay outside the gene matches. This CDR3 comprises 13 residues. CDR1 GTSNPN and CDR2 SVGIG come from the germline V gene (reference sequence). The CDR3: CAWSRGPPHEQYV. CDR3 nucleotide sequence: TGTGCCTGGAGCAGGGGGCCCCCCCACGAGCAGTACGTC.

In DNA, the CDR3 is TGTGCCAGCAGTGAAAGGAGAGGGGGGGTGAACACTGAAGCTTTCTTT. Translated, it gives CASSERRGGVNTEAFF. The genes are TRBV2 and TRBJ1-1, with D possibly TRBD1 on 6 matching bases. The CDR3 runs 16 residues. Germline V gene data show CDR1 as SNHLY and CDR2 as FYNNEI. V gave up 2 bases and J gave up 0 bases, with 13 bases separating them.

This sequence joins TRBV19 and TRBJ1-5; D is ambiguous. The CDR3 runs 13 residues. V was trimmed by 5 bases and J by 7 bases, leaving 12 bases between them. Germline CDR1 reads LNHDA; CDR2 reads SQIVND (reference sequence). In nucleotides, the CDR3 is TGTGCCAGTAGTGTTACGGCGGGACAGCCCCAGCATTTT. Translating gives CASSVTAGQPQHF.

CDR3 DNA sequence: TGCGCCAGCAGCTTGGACCCCCAAGAGACCCAGTACTTC. Protein: CASSLDPQETQYF. This chain links TRBV5-1 with TRBJ2-5, with D unclear. The germline gives CDR1 SGHRS, CDR2 YFSETQ. Trimming removed 0 bases at V and 1 base at J, with 4 bases between. This CDR3 has 13 residues.

J is TRBJ2-5 and V is TRBV5-1; possibly TRBD2 for D (5 bases). The germline CDR1 and CDR2 sequences are SGHRS and YFSETQ. The CDR3 is made up of 13 amino acids. The V and J ends lost 3 bases and 5 bases respectively, with 11 bases between them. The CDR3 DNA follows: TGCGCCAGCAGCTCCACGGGCGGGGAGACCCAGTACTTC. Protein: CASSSTGGETQYF.

The chain is built from TRBV6-5 and TRBJ1-2; D call uncertain. CDR1 is MNHEY, CDR2 SVGAGI, per germline. The CDR3 consists of 12 residues. V shed 7 bases and J shed 2 bases, with 8 bases lying between them. In nucleotides, the CDR3 is TGTGCCAGCACGAAAGACAACTATGGCTACACCTTC. Protein sequence: CASTKDNYGYTF.

The chain recombines TRBV7-2 with TRBJ1-5; D is possibly TRBD1 (5 bases). The germline CDR1 and CDR2 sequences are SGHTA and FQGNSA. The length of the CDR3 is 15 residues. V dropped 1 base and J dropped 6 bases, with 13 bases sitting between them. This CDR3 is CASSLVTVGAQPQHF. The CDR3 bases are TGTGCCAGCAGCTTAGTGACGGTCGGGGCTCAGCCCCAGCATTTT.

The chain joins TRBV15 to TRBJ2-7; tentatively, D is TRBD2 (5 bases). The length of the CDR3 is 15 residues. Trimming cost V 1 base and J 2 bases, with 12 bases left between them. CDR1 is LNHNV, CDR2 YYDKDF, per germline (reference sequence). CDR3 coding DNA: TGTGCCACCAGCAGAGGGCGGGTTGGCGCCTACGAGCAGTACGTC. Protein: CATSRGRVGAYEQYV.

The chain couples TRBV6-5 to TRBJ1-1; D is undetermined. V was cut by 0 bases and J by 1 base, with 3 bases left in between. The CDR3 length is 13 residues. CDR1 and CDR2 from the germline V gene are MNHEY and SVGAGI. The CDR3 here is CASSYSKNTEAFF. In DNA form, the CDR3 reads TGTGCCAGCAGTTACTCGAAGAACACTGAAGCTTTCTTT.

This clone was detected a few times. The genes are TRBV3-1 (or the pseudogene TRBV3-2) and TRBJ1-5; no reliable D call. Germline loops: CDR1 LGHDT, CDR2 YNNKEL (reference sequence). The CDR3 contains 13 residues. Trimming stripped 4 bases from V and 3 bases from J, with 7 bases between. In nucleotides, the CDR3 is TGTGCCAGCAGCCTGATCCCCAATCAGCCCCAGCATTTT. Amino acid sequence: CASSLIPNQPQHF.

The chain couples TRBV10-3 to TRBJ1-1, with D possibly matching TRBD1 (5 bases). This CDR3 is built from 14 residues. Germline CDR1 reads ENHRY; CDR2 reads SYGVKD. V lost 4 bases and J 1 base, leaving 10 bases between the germline ends. CDR3 in amino acids: CAISVNQGNTEAFF. CDR3 in DNA: TGTGCCATCAGTGTCAACCAGGGGAACACTGAAGCTTTCTTT.